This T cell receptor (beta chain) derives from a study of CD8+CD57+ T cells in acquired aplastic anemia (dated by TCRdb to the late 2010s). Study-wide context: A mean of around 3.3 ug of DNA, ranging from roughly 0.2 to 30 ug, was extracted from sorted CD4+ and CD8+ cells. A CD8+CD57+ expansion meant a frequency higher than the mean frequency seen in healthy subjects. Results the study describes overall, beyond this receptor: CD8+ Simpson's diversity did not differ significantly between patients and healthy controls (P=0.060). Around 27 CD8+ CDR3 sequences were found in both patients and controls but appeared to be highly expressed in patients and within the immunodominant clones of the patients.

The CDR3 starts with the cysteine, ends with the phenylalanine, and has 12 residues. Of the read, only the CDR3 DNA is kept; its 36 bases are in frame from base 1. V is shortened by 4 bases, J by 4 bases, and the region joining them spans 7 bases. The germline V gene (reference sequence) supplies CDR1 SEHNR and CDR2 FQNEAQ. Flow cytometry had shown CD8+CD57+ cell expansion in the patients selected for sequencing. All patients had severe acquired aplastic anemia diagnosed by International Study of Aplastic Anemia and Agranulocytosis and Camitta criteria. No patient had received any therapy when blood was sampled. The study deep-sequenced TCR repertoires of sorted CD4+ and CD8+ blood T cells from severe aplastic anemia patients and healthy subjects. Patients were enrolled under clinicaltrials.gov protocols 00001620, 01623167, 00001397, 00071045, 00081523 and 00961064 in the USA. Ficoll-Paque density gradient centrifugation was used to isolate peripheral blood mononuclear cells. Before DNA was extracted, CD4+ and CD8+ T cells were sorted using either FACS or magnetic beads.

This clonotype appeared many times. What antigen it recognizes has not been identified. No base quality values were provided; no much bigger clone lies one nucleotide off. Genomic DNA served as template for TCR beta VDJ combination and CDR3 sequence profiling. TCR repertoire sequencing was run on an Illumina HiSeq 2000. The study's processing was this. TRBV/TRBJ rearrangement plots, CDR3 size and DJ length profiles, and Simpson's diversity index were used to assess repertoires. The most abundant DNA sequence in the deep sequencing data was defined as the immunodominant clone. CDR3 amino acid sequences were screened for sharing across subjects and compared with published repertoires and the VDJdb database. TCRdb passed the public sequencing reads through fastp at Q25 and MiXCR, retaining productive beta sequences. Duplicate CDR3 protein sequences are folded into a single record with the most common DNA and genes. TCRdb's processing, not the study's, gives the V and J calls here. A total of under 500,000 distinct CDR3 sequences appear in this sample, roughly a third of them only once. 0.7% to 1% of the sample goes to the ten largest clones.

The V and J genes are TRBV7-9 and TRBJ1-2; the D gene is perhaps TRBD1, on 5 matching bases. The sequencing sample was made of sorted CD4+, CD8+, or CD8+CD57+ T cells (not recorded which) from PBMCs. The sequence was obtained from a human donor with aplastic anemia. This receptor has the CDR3 CASSWDRYGYTF. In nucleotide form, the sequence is TGTGCCAGCAGCTGGGACCGCTATGGCTACACCTTC.